This entry is about one TCR beta chain. These data come from a study of T cell changes during pregnancy in multiple sclerosis. Only in-frame clones appear in the TCRdb table, and some are missing; sequencing was by immunoSEQ multiplex PCR. The sample holds tens of thousands of clones, roughly 93% seen once. This CDR3 spans 14 amino acids. V was shortened by 3 bases and J by 2 bases, with 11 bases between the two germline ends. CDR1 is SGHDN, CDR2 FVKESK, per germline. The V gene is TRBV14, the J gene TRBJ2-7, with TRBD1 as a possible D gene (7 bases). The TCR was taken from a female donor with multiple sclerosis, enrolled in a pregnancy study. This material consisted of CD8+ T cells from peripheral blood mononuclear cells, taken after pregnancy. CDR3 sequence (DNA): TGTGCCAGCAGCCAGGCGGGGACAGCCTACGAGCAGTACTTC. Translation gives CASSQAGTAYEQYF.